This T cell receptor (beta chain) was captured in a study of blood T cells in healthy people across ages. Study-level points and caveats: The study lacked donor CMV status, which possibly confounded expanded clonotype changes.

A remark on this clonotype: Its antigen is still unknown.

Per-sample PBMC isolation yielded at least 6 million cells. Total RNA extraction produced at least 5.5 micrograms (per sample) for the study. Trimming removed 0 bases from V and 4 bases from J, with 10 bases in between. The germline CDR1 and CDR2 sequences are SGHRS and YFSETQ. This CDR3 contains 14 residues. A second PCR of 7 to 11 cycles used a sample-barcoded 5' primer and a J-beta primer mix. Every molecule of cDNA carried a tag from a template-switch adaptor with 12 random nucleotides. TCRdb ran MiXCR on the 5' RACE reads and lists one entry per CDR3 protein. The table records 660,000 or so distinct CDR3 sequences, about 53% of them present only once.

The sequenced sample was blood. This receptor was obtained from a man in his sixties in good health. The chain uses TRBV5-1 and TRBJ1-2; D is unresolved. The CDR3: CASSLGFQSYGYTF. The CDR3 region has the DNA TGCGCCAGCAGCTTGGGCTTCCAGTCCTATGGCTACACCTTC.